A selection of T cell receptor beta chains follows, all from one sample in a study of cytomegalovirus exposure and HLA in healthy donors. Clones were read by immunoSEQ multiplex PCR, and TCRdb kept only the in-frame ones, dropping some. Among 110,000 to 150,000 clones, 72% were seen once, and the ten largest hold approximately 2.1%. Specimen: PBMCs. The receptors originated from a man aged 35 to 55 in good health and CMV-seronegative. Each CDR3 is given with its conserved first and last residue. D genes are given only for firm matches. Size is stated for part of the rows, as once, few or many counts, or as a class when the clone is expanded.

v_call	clone_size	j_call	d_call	cdr3_length	cdr3_aa	cdr3_nt
TRBV27	.	TRBJ2-5	TRBD2	14	CASSLAALRETQYF	TGTGCCAGCAGTCTAGCGGCCCTTCGGGAGACCCAGTACTTC
TRBV4-1	few	TRBJ1-3	.	14	CASSLAEPGNTIYF	TGCGCCAGCAGCCTGGCGGAGCCCGGAAACACCATATATTTT
TRBV7-2	.	TRBJ2-1	.	19	CASSSTLGQPTSSYNEQFF	TGTGCCAGCAGCTCAACGCTCGGACAGCCTACTAGCTCCTACAATGAGCAGTTCTTC
TRBV5-1	.	TRBJ2-7	TRBD1	15	CASSGGQGGFHEQYF	TGCGCCAGCAGCGGGGGACAGGGGGGCTTCCACGAGCAGTACTTC
TRBV2	.	TRBJ2-7	.	14	CASRQGGPTYEQYF	TGTGCCAGCAGGCAGGGGGGCCCTACCTACGAGCAGTACTTC
TRBV6-1	.	TRBJ1-4	TRBD1	16	CASSDWGTVKNEKLFF	TGTGCCAGCAGTGATTGGGGGACAGTCAAGAATGAAAAACTGTTTTTT
TRBV30	.	TRBJ2-2	.	14	CAWSAGHPPGELFF	TGTGCCTGGAGTGCCGGACATCCACCGGGGGAGCTGTTTTTT
TRBV27	few	TRBJ2-7	.	15	CASSLAGAPFDEQYF	TGTGCCAGCAGTTTAGCAGGGGCGCCATTTGACGAGCAGTACTTC
TRBV14	few	TRBJ1-1	.	13	CASSQEGNAEAFF	TGTGCCAGCAGCCAGGAGGGTAACGCTGAAGCTTTCTTT
TRBV7-6	.	TRBJ2-2	TRBD2	15	CASSPGTSATGELFF	TGTGCCAGCAGCCCTGGGACTAGCGCCACCGGGGAGCTGTTTTTT
TRBV19	.	TRBJ2-3	TRBD1	15	CASSIRGTETDTQYF	TGTGCCAGTAGTATTAGGGGGACAGAGACAGATACGCAGTATTTT
TRBV5-1	few	TRBJ2-6	.	15	CASSRIQSGANVLTF	TGCGCCAGCAGCAGAATCCAGTCTGGGGCCAACGTCCTGACTTTC
TRBV6-1	.	TRBJ1-2	.	15	CASSLRQPTHYGYTF	TGTGCCAGCAGCCTTCGACAGCCGACGCACTATGGCTACACCTTC
TRBV4-1	.	TRBJ1-1	.	13	CASSQLTVGGAFF	TGCGCCAGCAGCCAATTAACAGTCGGGGGAGCTTTCTTT
TRBV6-1	.	TRBJ1-1	.	14	CASSVNSLGTEAFF	TGTGCCAGCAGTGTGAACAGCCTGGGCACTGAAGCTTTCTTT
TRBV2	.	TRBJ1-6	TRBD1	16	CASSETGTGKHSPLHF	TGTGCCAGCAGTGAAACCGGGACAGGGAAACATTCACCCCTCCACTTT
TRBV19	.	TRBJ2-3	TRBD2	15	CASSLAGGIGDTQYF	TGTGCCAGTAGTTTAGCGGGGGGGATAGGAGATACGCAGTATTTT
TRBV6-6	.	TRBJ2-3	.	16	CASRPQRQSPADTQYF	TGTGCCAGCAGGCCCCAACGACAGTCCCCCGCAGATACGCAGTATTTT
TRBV11-2	.	TRBJ2-7	.	13	CASSGGRQNEQYF	TGTGCCAGCAGCGGCGGTAGGCAGAACGAGCAGTACTTC
TRBV18	.	TRBJ1-5	.	15	CASSPWGVSNQPQHF	TGTGCCAGCTCACCCTGGGGAGTGAGCAATCAGCCCCAGCATTTT
TRBV25-1	few	TRBJ2-7	.	14	CASSELAGENEQYF	TGTGCCAGCAGTGAATTGGCAGGGGAGAACGAGCAGTACTTC
TRBV9	.	TRBJ2-1	.	16	CASSAAIAVGQNEQFF	TGTGCCAGCAGCGCGGCTATAGCGGTGGGGCAGAATGAGCAGTTCTTC
TRBV5-6	.	TRBJ2-1	TRBD2	17	CASSLYGRANSYNEQFF	TGTGCCAGCAGCTTGTACGGGAGGGCCAACTCCTACAATGAGCAGTTCTTC
TRBV28	.	TRBJ2-7	.	13	CASSSGGASRQYF	TGTGCCAGCAGCTCCGGGGGAGCGTCCCGACAGTACTTC
TRBV7-8	.	TRBJ1-4	TRBD1	16	CASSLVVWTGDEKLFF	TGTGCCAGCAGCTTAGTGGTCTGGACAGGGGATGAAAAACTGTTTTTT
TRBV28	.	TRBJ2-1	TRBD2	16	CASIPSGGSRDNEQFF	TGTGCCAGCATCCCATCCGGCGGGAGCAGGGACAATGAGCAGTTCTTC
TRBV6-1	.	TRBJ1-5	.	15	CASLVRDSRNQPQHF	TGTGCCAGCTTAGTGCGGGACTCTAGAAATCAGCCCCAGCATTTT
TRBV11-2	once	TRBJ1-1	.	13	CASSFYGNTEAFF	TGTGCCAGCAGCTTCTACGGGAACACTGAAGCTTTCTTT
TRBV6-5	.	TRBJ2-7	TRBD2	14	CASSLGGRPYEQYF	TGTGCCAGCAGTCTAGGCGGGAGGCCCTACGAGCAGTACTTC
TRBV10-1	.	TRBJ2-7	.	13	CASSESPQTAQYF	TGCGCCAGCAGTGAATCCCCACAGACCGCGCAGTACTTC
TRBV5-1	few	TRBJ2-2	TRBD2	17	CASSLALGGGQSGELFF	TGCGCCAGCAGCTTGGCCCTCGGGGGGGGTCAGTCCGGGGAGCTGTTTTTT
TRBV6-5	.	TRBJ1-4	.	15	CASSYFAPGDEKLFF	TGTGCCAGCAGTTACTTTGCGCCAGGGGATGAAAAACTGTTTTTT
TRBV19	.	TRBJ2-2	TRBD1	15	CASSWIQGATGELFF	TGTGCCAGTAGTTGGATACAGGGGGCCACCGGGGAGCTGTTTTTT
TRBV4-1	.	TRBJ2-4	.	15	CASSQGVGGGNIQYF	TGCGCCAGCAGCCAAGGGGTGGGAGGGGGTAACATTCAGTACTTC
TRBV5-1	few	TRBJ2-3	TRBD2	16	CASRTELAGAGDTQYF	TGCGCCAGCAGGACGGAGCTAGCGGGGGCCGGGGATACGCAGTATTTT
TRBV7-2	.	TRBJ2-1	TRBD1	14	CASSLPTGHNEQFF	TGTGCCAGCAGCTTACCGACAGGGCACAATGAGCAGTTCTTC
TRBV4-2	.	TRBJ2-5	TRBD2	17	CASSQRSRGGAAETQYF	TGTGCCAGCAGCCAACGGTCCCGCGGGGGGGCCGCGGAGACCCAGTACTTC
TRBV19	once	TRBJ2-1	TRBD2	12	CASSTGTTEQFF	TGTGCCAGTAGTACGGGGACTACTGAGCAGTTCTTC
TRBV25-1	few	TRBJ2-7	.	14	CASSLLTGNYEQYF	TGTGCCAGCAGTCTCTTAACAGGTAACTACGAGCAGTACTTC
TRBV5-4	.	TRBJ2-5	TRBD2	15	CASSLAAGVGETQYF	TGTGCCAGCAGCTTGGCCGCGGGAGTAGGAGAGACCCAGTACTTC
TRBV6-1	.	TRBJ1-4	.	15	CASSEAGFGDEKLFF	TGTGCCAGCAGTGAAGCAGGGTTCGGGGATGAAAAACTGTTTTTT
TRBV7-9	.	TRBJ2-7	.	12	CSSSLGTYEQYF	TGTTCCAGCAGCTTAGGCACTTACGAGCAGTACTTC
TRBV11-2	.	TRBJ2-7	.	15	CASSLGAGPSYEQYF	TGTGCCAGCAGCTTAGGGGCAGGGCCATCCTACGAGCAGTACTTC
TRBV6-1	once	TRBJ1-1	TRBD1	17	CASSEQRGQGVGTEAFF	TGTGCCAGCAGCGAACAGAGGGGGCAAGGAGTGGGGACTGAAGCTTTCTTT
TRBV9	.	TRBJ2-1	TRBD2	18	CASSVGASGGSSYNEQFF	TGTGCCAGCAGCGTAGGGGCTAGCGGGGGCAGCTCCTACAATGAGCAGTTCTTC
TRBV6-5	.	TRBJ1-1	.	13	CASSSQVNTEAFF	TGTGCCAGCAGTTCTCAGGTGAACACTGAAGCTTTCTTT
TRBV6-4	few	TRBJ2-3	TRBD2	16	CASSELSGSGTDTQYF	TGTGCCAGCAGTGAACTGAGCGGGAGTGGCACAGATACGCAGTATTTT